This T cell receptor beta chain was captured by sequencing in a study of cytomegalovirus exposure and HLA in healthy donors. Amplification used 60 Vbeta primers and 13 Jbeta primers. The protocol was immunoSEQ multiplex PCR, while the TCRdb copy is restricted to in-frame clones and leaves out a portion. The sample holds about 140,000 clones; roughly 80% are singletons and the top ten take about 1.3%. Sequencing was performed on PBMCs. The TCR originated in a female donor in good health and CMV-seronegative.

CDR3 DNA: TGTGCCAGCAGCTTAGGGGGCAGTAGCAATCAGCCCCAGCATTTT. Translation: CASSLGGSSNQPQHF. This sequence joins TRBV7-9 and TRBJ1-5; TRBD1 is a possible D gene (5 bases). The germline V and J ends were trimmed by 1 base and 0 bases, with 7 bases remaining between them. Looked up from germline, CDR1 is SEHNR and CDR2 is FQNEAQ (reference sequence). This CDR3 contains 15 residues.